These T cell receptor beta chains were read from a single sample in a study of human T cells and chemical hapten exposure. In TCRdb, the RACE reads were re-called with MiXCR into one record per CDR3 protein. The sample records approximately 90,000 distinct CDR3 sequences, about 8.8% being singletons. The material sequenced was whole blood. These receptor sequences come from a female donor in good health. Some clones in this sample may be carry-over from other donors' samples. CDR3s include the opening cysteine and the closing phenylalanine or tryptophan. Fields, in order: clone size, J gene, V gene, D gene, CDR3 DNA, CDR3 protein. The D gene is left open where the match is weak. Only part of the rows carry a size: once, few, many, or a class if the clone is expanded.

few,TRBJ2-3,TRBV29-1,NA,TGCAGCGCCTGGGCGGCACGGGATACGCAGTATTTT,CSAWAARDTQYF
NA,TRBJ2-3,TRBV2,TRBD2,TGTGCCAGCAATCCCGGCCCCGGGACTAGCGGGCTGTGGGGCACAGATACGCAGTATTTT,CASNPGPGTSGLWGTDTQYF
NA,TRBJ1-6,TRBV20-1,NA,TGCAGTGCTAGAGATCGGCAAGGGGATCAGAATTCACCCCTCCACTTT,CSARDRQGDQNSPLHF
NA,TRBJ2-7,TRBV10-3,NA,TGTGCCATCAGTGAGCCGGGACTCAACTCCTACGAGCAGTACTTC,CAISEPGLNSYEQYF
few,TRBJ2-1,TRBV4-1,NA,TGCGCCAGCAGCCAAGTCCGGGCCAGTGTGTTCTTC,CASSQVRASVFF
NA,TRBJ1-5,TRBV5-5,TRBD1,TGTGCCAGCTCGAAGGACAGGGGCGTCAATCAGCCCCAGCATTTT,CASSKDRGVNQPQHF
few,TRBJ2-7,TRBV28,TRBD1,TGTGCCAGCAGCCCCATACAGGGGGCGCTTCGGTACGAGCAGTACTTC,CASSPIQGALRYEQYF
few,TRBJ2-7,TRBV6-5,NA,TGTGCCAGCAGTCCTCACAGGGACCCCTACGAGCAGTACTTC,CASSPHRDPYEQYF
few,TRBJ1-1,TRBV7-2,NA,TGTGCCAGCAGCCCTCGACAGGTGGCCACTGAAGCTTTCTTT,CASSPRQVATEAFF
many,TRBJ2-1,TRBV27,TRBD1,TGTGCCAGCAAAAACGCCGGGACAGGGGGTAACAATGAGCAGTTCTTC,CASKNAGTGGNNEQFF
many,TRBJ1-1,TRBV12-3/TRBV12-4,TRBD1,TGTGCCAGCAGTTCCACAGGGGGCGCATCTGAAGCTTTCTTT,CASSSTGGASEAFF
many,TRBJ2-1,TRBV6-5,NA,TGTGCCAGCAGTTACCAGCCATCGAGCTCCTACAATGAGCAGTTCTTC,CASSYQPSSSYNEQFF
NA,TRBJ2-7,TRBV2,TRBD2,TGTGCCAGCAGTGAAGTGGGAGGGCCCTACGAGCAGTACTTC,CASSEVGGPYEQYF
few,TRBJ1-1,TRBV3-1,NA,TGTGCCAGCAGCCAGGGCGAGATGGCTTTCTTT,CASSQGEMAFF
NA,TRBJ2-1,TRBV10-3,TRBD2,TGTGCCATCAGTGCTGGGGGGGAGAGGTCGGACAATGAGCAGTTCTTC,CAISAGGERSDNEQFF
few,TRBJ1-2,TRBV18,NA,TGTGCCAGCTCACCACCTCTACACAGGGACTATGGCTACACCTTC,CASSPPLHRDYGYTF
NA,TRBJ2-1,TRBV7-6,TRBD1,TGTGCCAGCAGCTTAGAGTCAGGGGGCCACGGTGAGCAGTTCTTC,CASSLESGGHGEQFF
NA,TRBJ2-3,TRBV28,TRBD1,TGTGCCAGCAGTTCGACAGGGGGCGAAGGGGCAGATACGCAGTATTTT,CASSSTGGEGADTQYF
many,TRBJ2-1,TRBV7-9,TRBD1,TGTGCCAGCAGCTCGACCGGGACAGGGAGCTCCTACAATGAGCAGTTCTTC,CASSSTGTGSSYNEQFF
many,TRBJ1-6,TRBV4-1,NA,TGCGCCAGCAGCCAACAGCAACTTTCGAATTCACCCCTCCACTTT,CASSQQQLSNSPLHF
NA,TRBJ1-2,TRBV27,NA,TGTGCCAGCAGTTCCCTAATCGAAGGTGGAGGCTACACCTTC,CASSSLIEGGGYTF
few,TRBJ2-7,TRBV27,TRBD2,TGTGCCAGCAGTCCTTGGAAGCGGGGGATACGGCTAAGCTCCTACGAGCAGTACTTC,CASSPWKRGIRLSSYEQYF
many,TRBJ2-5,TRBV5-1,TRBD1,TGCGCCAGCAGCCGCATCGACAGGGGAGGAGAGACCCAGTACTTC,CASSRIDRGGETQYF
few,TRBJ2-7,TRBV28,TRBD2,TGTGCCAGCGTAGGGACTAGCGGGAACTCCTACGAGCAGTACTTC,CASVGTSGNSYEQYF
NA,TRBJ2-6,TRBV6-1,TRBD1,TGTGCCAGCAGTTTACAGGGGACTGGGGCCAACGTCCTGACTTTC,CASSLQGTGANVLTF
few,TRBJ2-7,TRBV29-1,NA,TGCAGCGTTGGGGAGGGGGCTACGTACGAGCAGTACTTC,CSVGEGATYEQYF
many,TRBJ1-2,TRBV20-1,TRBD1,TGCAGTGCTAGAGTCTTCTCGGACAGGGGACGGAAAAACTATGGCTACACCTTC,CSARVFSDRGRKNYGYTF
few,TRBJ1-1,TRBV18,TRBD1,TGTGCCAGCTCACAAGGGACAGCGGATGTGACTGAAGCTTTCTTT,CASSQGTADVTEAFF
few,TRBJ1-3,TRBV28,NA,TGTGCCAGCATGTACCCGGGCGGCTCTGGAAACACCATATATTTT,CASMYPGGSGNTIYF
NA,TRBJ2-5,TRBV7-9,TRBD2,TGTGCCAGCAGCATAGCGGGATCTGAGACCCAGTACTTC,CASSIAGSETQYF
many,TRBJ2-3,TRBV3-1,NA,TGTGCCAGCAGCCAAGAATGGTGGGGCACAGATACGCAGTATTTT,CASSQEWWGTDTQYF
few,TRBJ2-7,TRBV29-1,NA,TGCAGCGTTCTAAGCTCCTACGAGCAGTACTTC,CSVLSSYEQYF
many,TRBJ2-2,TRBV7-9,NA,TGTGCCAGCAGCTTAGGTAACAGGGATCCGAACACCGGGGAGCTGTTTTTT,CASSLGNRDPNTGELFF
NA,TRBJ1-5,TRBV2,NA,TGTGCCAGCAGTAGACAGTATTATAGCAATCAGCCCCAGCATTTT,CASSRQYYSNQPQHF
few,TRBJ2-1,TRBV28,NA,TGTGCCAGCAGCCCCCGGACGGGCTCCTACAATGAGCAGTTCTTC,CASSPRTGSYNEQFF
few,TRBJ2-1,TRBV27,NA,TGTGCCAGCAGTTTAAGGTGGGACAATGAGCAGTTCTTC,CASSLRWDNEQFF
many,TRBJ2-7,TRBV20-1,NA,TGCAGTGCTAGCAGTACCTACGAGCAGTACTTC,CSASSTYEQYF
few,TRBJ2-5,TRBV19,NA,TGTGCCAGTAGTAAAGCCCCGTACCAAGAGACCCAGTACTTC,CASSKAPYQETQYF
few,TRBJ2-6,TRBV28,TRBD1,TGTGCCGCCCGGGGACAGGGGGCTAGTGGGGCCAACGTCCTGACTTTC,CAARGQGASGANVLTF
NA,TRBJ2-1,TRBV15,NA,TGTGCCACCAGCATGACTGACTCCTACAATGAGCAGTTCTTC,CATSMTDSYNEQFF
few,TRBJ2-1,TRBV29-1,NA,TGCAGCGTTGATCTAAGGGAAATTTCCTACAATGAGCAGTTCTTC,CSVDLREISYNEQFF
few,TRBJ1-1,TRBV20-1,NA,TGCAGTGCTAGAGATAACGGGGCCCTGAACACTGAAGCTTTCTTT,CSARDNGALNTEAFF
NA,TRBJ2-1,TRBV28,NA,TGTGCCGGGGGGCCGGGACATTACAATGAGCAGTTCTTC,CAGGPGHYNEQFF
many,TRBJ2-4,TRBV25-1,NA,TGTGCCAGCAGTGAATACCCACCGGCAGGGGAAGACAAAAACATTCAGTACTTC,CASSEYPPAGEDKNIQYF
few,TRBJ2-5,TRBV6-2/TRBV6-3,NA,TGTGCCAGCAGTTCCGGAGGGTACCAAGAGACCCAGTACTTC,CASSSGGYQETQYF
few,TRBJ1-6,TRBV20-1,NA,TGCAGTGCTAGAGTTTGGCAGGGAGGGAATTCACCCCTCCACTTT,CSARVWQGGNSPLHF
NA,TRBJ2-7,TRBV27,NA,TGTGCCAGCCCCCAGAACGCCACATCCTACGAGCAGTACTTC,CASPQNATSYEQYF
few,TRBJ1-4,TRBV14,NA,TGTGCCAGCAGCCGGGACATTGGTGAAAAACTGTTTTTT,CASSRDIGEKLFF
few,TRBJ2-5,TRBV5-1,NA,TGCGCCAGCAGCTTCCCATTGACAGGCCCTGATCGAGAGACCCAGTACTTC,CASSFPLTGPDRETQYF
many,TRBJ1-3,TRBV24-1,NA,TGTGCCACCAGTGCCGCCGGACCGAGCTCTGGAAACACCATATATTTT,CATSAAGPSSGNTIYF
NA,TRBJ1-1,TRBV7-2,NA,TGTGCCAGCAGCTTAGCTACAAGGAACACTGAAGCTTTCTTT,CASSLATRNTEAFF
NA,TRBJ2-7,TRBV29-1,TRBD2,TGCAGCGTCGCACTAGCGGGAGATTTCTACGAGCAGTACTTC,CSVALAGDFYEQYF